These 28 T cell receptor beta chains were all obtained from the same sample, sequenced in a study of T cell responses to AZD1222 COVID-19 vaccine. Assay used: immunoSEQ multiplex PCR; TCRdb lists only in-frame clones, some missing. The sample has 180,000 or so clones, 94% seen once; the top ten hold about 0.6%. This material consisted of peripheral blood, taken on day 0 of AZD1222 vaccination. The receptors stem from an adult in good health.

DNA of the CDR3: TGTGCCAGCTCACCACTCGCGGGAGTGTCCTACAATGAGCAGTTCTTC. As protein: CASSPLAGVSYNEQFF. V gene TRBV18 combines with J gene TRBJ2-1; 7 bases line up with TRBD2. Germline V gene data show CDR1 as KGHSH and CDR2 as LQKENI. The CDR3 extends over 16 amino acids. With 1 base clipped from V and 1 base from J, the junction kept 4 bases outside the gene matches.

The genes are TRBV6-5 and TRBJ2-2; 7 nucleotides line up with TRBD1. Per the germline V gene, CDR1 is MNHEY and CDR2 is SVGAGI. After removal of 8 bases from V and 6 bases from J, the junction contained 9 bases not matched to a gene. The CDR3 spans 14 residues. As DNA, the CDR3 is TGTGCCAGCGCCCGACAGGGATGGGCCGGGGAGCTGTTTTTT. Residues: CASARQGWAGELFF.

This chain uses TRBV4-2 with TRBJ2-1, with TRBD2 matching 13 bases. Germline V gives CDR1 LGHNA, CDR2 YNFKEQ. There are 14 residues in the CDR3. V lost 0 bases, J lost 12 bases, and 2 bases stayed unmatched. This CDR3 reads CASSQEGTSGMQFF. As DNA, the CDR3 is TGTGCCAGCAGCCAAGAAGGGACTAGCGGGATGCAGTTCTTC.

The V call is TRBV6-4, the J call TRBJ2-3; 9 bases fit TRBD2. In germline, CDR1 is MRHNA, CDR2 SNTAGT. The CDR3 length is 15 residues. Trimming removed 3 bases from V and 6 bases from J; junction bases left unmatched: 7. The CDR3, as DNA: TGTGCCAGCAGTGAGGTAGCGGGAGAGGATGATACGCAGTATTTT. It encodes CASSEVAGEDDTQYF.

This clone showed up just once. The chain uses TRBV7-9 and TRBJ1-1, with D uncertain. In germline, CDR1 is SEHNR, CDR2 FQNEAQ (reference sequence). Deletions cut 10 bases from V and 3 bases from J, with 6 bases between. The CDR3 consists of 10 residues. The CDR3 region is CATPDTEAFF. The CDR3 bases are TGTGCCACCCCGGACACTGAAGCTTTCTTT.

The chain uses TRBV6-5 and TRBJ1-3, with 12 bases lining up with TRBD1. Germline V gene sequence: CDR1 MNHEY, CDR2 SVGAGI. Trimming took 6 bases from V and 4 from J; bases not matched to a gene: 4. This CDR3 has 15 amino acids. CDR3 bases: TGTGCCAGCAGGGGACAGGGGGCTTCGGGAAACACCATATATTTT. It translates to CASRGQGASGNTIYF.

CDR3 nucleotide sequence: TGTGCCAGCAGCTTGGGTGGCAGATCCTACGAGCAGTACTTC. Translation: CASSLGGRSYEQYF. This chain links TRBV5-4 with TRBJ2-7, with no clear D. CDR1 and CDR2 (germline): SGHNT, YYREEE (reference sequence). The germline V and J ends were trimmed by 0 bases and 1 base, with 8 bases remaining between them. The CDR3 consists of 14 residues.

The chain links TRBV28 to TRBJ1-2; 7 bases align to TRBD1. This CDR3 comprises 14 residues. The germline gives CDR1 MDHEN, CDR2 SYDVKM. Losses at the gene ends were 7 bases for V and 4 bases for J; bases not matched to a gene: 9. DNA for the CDR3: TGTGCCAGCAATGTTTTAGGACAGGCCTATGGCTACACCTTC. Its protein is CASNVLGQAYGYTF.

The rearrangement joins TRBV5-1 to TRBJ2-3; no clear D gene. Per germline, CDR1 SGHRS and CDR2 YFSETQ. This CDR3 has 15 residues. The V gene lost 0 bases and the J gene lost 2 bases, with 10 bases spanning the gap. The CDR3 region is CASSLESGTTDTQYF. DNA for the CDR3: TGCGCCAGCAGCTTGGAATCGGGCACCACAGATACGCAGTATTTT.

The gene calls are TRBV7-9 and TRBJ1-2, with 8 bases that match TRBD1. Germline V gene sequence: CDR1 SEHNR, CDR2 FQNEAQ (reference sequence). This CDR3 region has 13 residues. V trimming: 4 bases; J trimming: 6 bases; junction bases outside the gene matches: 4. The CDR3 sequence: CASSSQGANGYTF. The CDR3 region has the DNA TGTGCCAGCAGCTCGCAGGGGGCGAATGGCTACACCTTC. The complete variable domain, with remaining parts taken from reference TRBV7-9 and TRBJ1-2, reads DTGVSQNPRHKITKRGQNVTFRCDPISEHNRLYWYRQTLGQGPEFLTYFQNEAQLEKSRLLSDRFSAERPKGSFSTLEIQRTEQGDSAMYLCASSSQGANGYTFGSGTRLTVV.

J is TRBJ1-5 and V is TRBV11-2, with unresolved D. Trimming removed 0 bases at V and 2 bases at J, with 8 bases between. Germline-derived CDR1 and CDR2 are SGHAT and FQNNGV. CDR3 length: 15 residues. Here the CDR3 DNA reads TGTGCCAGCAGCTTAGAGGGAGTCGGCAATCAGCCCCAGCATTTT. Amino acids: CASSLEGVGNQPQHF. Supplemented by reference TRBV11-2 and TRBJ1-5, the full variable domain reads EAGVAQSPRYKIIEKRQSVAFWCNPISGHATLYWYQQILGQGPKLLIQFQNNGVVDDSQLPKDRFSAERLKGVDSTLKIQPAKLEDSAVYLCASSLEGVGNQPQHFGDGTRLSIL.

The rearrangement joins TRBV5-1 to TRBJ1-1; 10 nucleotides line up with TRBD1. V shed 4 bases, J shed 5 bases, and the junction held 5 bases outside the gene matches. Germline V gives CDR1 SGHRS, CDR2 YFSETQ. CDR3 length equals 14 residues. Here the CDR3 reads CASSQGQGRTEAFF. CDR3 nucleotide sequence: TGCGCCAGCAGCCAGGGACAGGGGCGTACTGAAGCTTTCTTT.

The rearrangement links TRBV30 to TRBJ1-2; tentatively, D is TRBD1 (6 bases). V was clipped by 1 base and J by 5 bases, with 29 bases between them. The CDR3 is made up of 19 amino acids. The germline V gene encodes CDR1 GTSNPN and CDR2 SVGIG (reference sequence). CDR3 sequence reads: CAWSAGVENRYSDRYGYTF. DNA for the CDR3: TGTGCCTGGAGTGCAGGGGTAGAGAACAGATACTCGGACCGGTATGGCTACACCTTC. Full variable domain (remainder filled in from reference TRBV30 and TRBJ1-2): SQTIHQWPATLVQPVGSPLSLECTVEGTSNPNLYWYRQAAGRGLQLLFYSVGIGQISSEVPQNLSASRPQDRQFILSSKKLLLSDSGFYLCAWSAGVENRYSDRYGYTFGSGTRLTVV.

This chain uses TRBV9 with TRBJ1-1, with D unclear. The V end was cut by 3 bases, the J end by 1 base, with 10 bases between. Germline V gene data show CDR1 as SGDLS and CDR2 as YYNGEE. The CDR3 covers 14 residues. The CDR3 here is CASSGGGKNTEAFF. The CDR3 DNA sequence: TGTGCCAGCAGCGGTGGAGGGAAGAACACTGAAGCTTTCTTT.

The J gene is TRBJ2-5, the V gene TRBV7-8; TRBD1 matches at 12 bases. Germline CDR1 reads SGHVS; CDR2 reads FQNEAQ. V lost 10 bases, J lost 5 bases, and 14 bases stayed unmatched. This CDR3 spans 16 amino acids. This CDR3 reads CATYRDRGLYPETQYF. CDR3 nucleotide sequence: TGTGCCACATACCGGGACAGGGGGCTGTATCCCGAGACCCAGTACTTC.

The chain has TRBV5-6 and TRBJ2-7; no clear D. This CDR3 comprises 14 residues. Trimming removed 5 bases at V and 0 bases at J, with 12 bases between. Germline CDR1 SGHDT, CDR2 YYEEEE. This CDR3 is CASRNKGYSYEQYF. The CDR3 region has the DNA TGTGCCAGCAGAAATAAGGGATACTCCTACGAGCAGTACTTC.

The CDR3: CASNGVTGELFF. CDR3 DNA: TGTGCCAGCAATGGGGTCACCGGGGAGCTGTTTTTT. This chain connects TRBV2 to TRBJ2-2; no firm D call. The V end lost 7 bases, the J end lost 4 bases, and 7 bases lay between the germline ends. The CDR3 runs to 12 residues. Germline V CDR1 and CDR2: SNHLY, FYNNEI.

The chain carries TRBV6-1 and TRBJ2-7, with D perhaps TRBD1 or TRBD2 (5 bases each). Germline-derived CDR1 and CDR2 are MNHNS and SASEGT. Trimming took 3 bases from V and 9 from J, leaving 21 bases between them. The CDR3 runs to 15 residues. This CDR3 is CASSDGGLGHRGQYF. Written as DNA, the CDR3 is TGTGCCAGCAGTGATGGGGGTCTAGGGCACCGCGGGCAGTACTTC.

This sequence joins TRBV4-1 and TRBJ1-2; D is unresolved. The V end lost 1 base, the J end lost 2 bases, and 11 bases lay between the germline ends. Germline V gene lookup returns CDR1 MGHRA and CDR2 YSYEKL. This CDR3 contains 15 residues. The CDR3 sequence is CASSQGEGMNYGYTF. CDR3 DNA: TGCGCCAGCAGCCAAGGGGAGGGAATGAACTATGGCTACACCTTC.

This chain joins TRBV7-8 and TRBJ2-5; D might be TRBD1 (5 bases). Germline V gene sequence: CDR1 SGHVS, CDR2 FQNEAQ. V dropped 5 bases and J dropped 5 bases, with 12 bases sitting between them. The CDR3 contains 13 residues. The CDR3 sequence is CASSPQGYETQYF. The CDR3, as DNA: TGTGCCAGCAGCCCCCAGGGATATGAGACCCAGTACTTC.

Turning to this clone: The sample has other DNA sequences that encode this CDR3 too. The chain combines TRBV3-1 (or the pseudogene TRBV3-2) with TRBJ1-3; D is undetermined. Germline values: CDR1 LGHDT, CDR2 YNNKEL (reference sequence). With 0 bases removed from V and 5 bases from J, the gap between germline ends came to 2 bases. This CDR3 contains 12 residues. The CDR3 DNA follows: TGTGCCAGCAGCCAAGATAGAAACACCATATATTTT. Translation gives CASSQDRNTIYF.

V and J are TRBV18 and TRBJ2-1; 13 bases are a match to TRBD2. The CDR3 loop spans 15 amino acids. Unmatched junction bases numbered 5, after V lost 3 bases and J lost 9 bases. Germline V gene data show CDR1 as KGHSH and CDR2 as LQKENI. The CDR3 region is CASSPWTSGSIEQFF. Here the CDR3 DNA reads TGTGCCAGCTCACCCTGGACTAGCGGGAGTATTGAGCAGTTCTTC.

The rearrangement joins TRBV3-1 (or the pseudogene TRBV3-2) to TRBJ1-2; no reliable D call. In germline, CDR1 is LGHDT, CDR2 YNNKEL (reference sequence). The CDR3 spans 13 residues. Deletions cut 3 bases from V and 4 bases from J, with 9 bases between. The CDR3 sequence is CASSQVQGYGYTF. CDR3 bases: TGTGCCAGCAGCCAGGTCCAAGGCTATGGCTACACCTTC.

The J gene is TRBJ1-1, the V gene TRBV30; D unresolved. Trimming removed 4 bases at V and 1 base at J, with 4 bases between. Germline CDR1 reads GTSNPN; CDR2 reads SVGIG (reference sequence). This CDR3 region has 11 residues. CDR3 bases: TGTGCCTGGATCTGGAACACTGAAGCTTTCTTT. It codes for CAWIWNTEAFF.

V gene TRBV5-1 combines with J gene TRBJ2-2, with TRBD1 matching over 10 bases. The CDR3 has 16 residues. Losses at the gene ends were 4 bases for V and 5 bases for J; bases not matched to a gene: 8. Germline V gene data show CDR1 as SGHRS and CDR2 as YFSETQ. The CDR3 nucleotides read TGCGCCAGCAGCGGGCGACAGGGGGCGGCTACCGGGGAGCTGTTTTTT. As protein: CASSGRQGAATGELFF.

This chain uses TRBV29-1 with TRBJ2-7; TRBD1 agrees at 8 bases. Unmatched junction bases numbered 3, after V lost 7 bases and J lost 1 base. Germline CDR1 SQVTM, CDR2 ANQGSEA. CDR3 length: 12 amino acids. The CDR3 is CSAGTGSYEQYF. In DNA form, the CDR3 reads TGCAGCGCTGGGACAGGTTCCTACGAGCAGTACTTC.

Turning to this clone: One junction end disagrees with the germline gene, perhaps due to a read error. V gene TRBV5-4 combines with J gene TRBJ1-2; no clear D. CDR1 is SGHNT and CDR2 is YYREEE in the germline V gene (reference sequence). CDR3 length: 13 residues. CDR3 loop: CASSSTGFPDPLF. The CDR3 nucleotides are TGTGCCAGCAGCTCGACCGGGTTTCCGGATCCTCTTTTC.

V usage is TRBV5-1 and J usage is TRBJ2-1; the match to TRBD1 covers 10 bases. CDR1 and CDR2 from the germline V gene are SGHRS and YFSETQ. The J segment lost 10 bases and the V segment lost 5 bases, leaving 9 bases of the junction unmatched. The CDR3 loop spans 14 amino acids. The CDR3 is CASRAGTGDGEQFF. CDR3 coding DNA: TGCGCCAGCAGGGCCGGGACAGGGGACGGGGAGCAGTTCTTC. The full variable domain, with the rest looked up from reference TRBV5-1 and TRBJ2-1, is KAGVTQTPRYLIKTRGQQVTLSCSPISGHRSVSWYQQTPGQGLQFLFEYFSETQRNKGNFPGRFSGRQFSNSRSEMNVSTLELGDSALYLCASRAGTGDGEQFFGPGTRLTVL.